A selection of T cell receptor beta chains follows, all from one sample in a study of beta chain features in type 1 diabetes. Produced via immunoSEQ multiplex PCR; TCRdb's table is partial and in-frame only. Seen here are a few hundred thousand clones, about 30% observed once, and the top ten hold approximately 4%. Sequences were obtained from central memory CD4+ T cells from blood. The receptors come from a man under 40 in good health. The CDR3 runs from the conserved cysteine through the conserved F or W. A D gene is named only where the DNA matches it firmly. Rows may omit the clone size; those that give it use once, few, many or a size class.

D gene	V gene	clone size	J gene	CDR3 DNA	CDR3 protein
.	TRBV2	.	TRBJ2-3	TGTGCCAGCAGTGTCCTTGGGGGTGGCACAGATACGCAGTATTTT	CASSVLGGGTDTQYF
TRBD1	TRBV18	few	TRBJ2-1	TGTGCCAGCTCACCCCCCCCAGGGGGCTCCTACAATGAGCAGTTCTTC	CASSPPPGGSYNEQFF
.	TRBV2	.	TRBJ1-2	TGTGCCAGCCAAGGCCGGACCCATGGCTACACCTTC	CASQGRTHGYTF
.	TRBV5-6	.	TRBJ2-3	TGTGCCAGCAGCTTGTATAGCACAGATACGCAGTATTTT	CASSLYSTDTQYF
.	TRBV11-2	once	TRBJ2-1	TGTGCCAGCAGCTTAGACCTGGGGCTAGGCCCAATCAATGAGCAGTTCTTC	CASSLDLGLGPINEQFF
.	TRBV9	few	TRBJ2-2	TGTGCCAGCATGGGAACGAACACCGGGGAGCTGTTTTTT	CASMGTNTGELFF
.	TRBV19	few	TRBJ2-2	TGTGCCAGTAGTCCAACGGCCGTCGGGGAGCTGTTTTTT	CASSPTAVGELFF
.	TRBV5-5	few	TRBJ2-7	TGTGCCAGCAGCTTGGATGGCGAGCAGTACTTC	CASSLDGEQYF
.	TRBV11-2	.	TRBJ2-3	TGTGCCAGCAGCCCTGGGCCGGAGCCAGGGTGGAGCACAGATACGCAGTATTTT	CASSPGPEPGWSTDTQYF
TRBD2	TRBV7-9	few	TRBJ2-5	TGTGCCAGCAGCTTAGCCGGACTAGCGCAGTACCAAGAGACCCAGTACTTC	CASSLAGLAQYQETQYF
.	TRBV30	.	TRBJ2-5	TGTGCCTGGAGTCCTTTAGGGGGAGGGGAGACCCAGTACTTC	CAWSPLGGGETQYF
.	TRBV7-9	many	TRBJ2-3	TGTGCCAGCAGCTTAACAGATACGCAGTATTTT	CASSLTDTQYF
.	TRBV5-1	.	TRBJ2-1	TGCGCCAGCCCAACGGCCAATGAGCAGTTCTTC	CASPTANEQFF
TRBD2	TRBV5-1	.	TRBJ2-7	TGCGCCAGCAGCTTGGGGACTAGCGGCTTGTACGAGCAGTACTTC	CASSLGTSGLYEQYF
.	TRBV4-3	few	TRBJ2-7	TGCGCCAGCAGCCAAGACCTGGGGCCCCTCTACTACGAGCAGTACTTC	CASSQDLGPLYYEQYF
TRBD2	TRBV7-2	.	TRBJ2-1	TGTGCCAGCAGCTTAGGGGCTAGCGGGAGGAACAATGAGCAGTTCTTC	CASSLGASGRNNEQFF
.	TRBV7-2	.	TRBJ2-1	TGTGCCAGCAGCTTAGAGATGGCTCCCTATCGAGAGCAGTTCTTC	CASSLEMAPYREQFF
.	TRBV7-2	.	TRBJ2-7	TGTGCCAGCAGCTTAGCAGGTCCTCGCTCCTACGAGCAGTACTTC	CASSLAGPRSYEQYF
.	TRBV7-9	.	TRBJ1-2	TGTGCCAGCAGCCGGGGCGCGGGCTACACCTTC	CASSRGAGYTF
.	TRBV7-2	.	TRBJ1-5	TGTGCCAGCAGCTTAGTCAGGGATCAGCCCCAGCATTTT	CASSLVRDQPQHF
.	TRBV4-3	medium-sized	TRBJ2-4	TGCGCCAGCAGCCACGAGGGTTATGCCAAAAACATTCAGTACTTC	CASSHEGYAKNIQYF
TRBD1	TRBV2	.	TRBJ2-1	TGTGCCAGCAGTCTTGGACAGGGGGACCGGGATGAGCAGTTCTTC	CASSLGQGDRDEQFF